This T cell receptor beta chain emerged from a study of cytomegalovirus exposure and HLA in healthy donors. Study-wide points: It was reported that TCR beta sequences correctly inferred the HLA-A and HLA-B alleles for most subjects. According to a later analysis, most TCR beta chains associated with CMV appeared HLA-restricted. In a later analysis, specific HLA alleles were associated with approximately 17,000 TCR beta sequences at a 0.05 false discovery rate.

This CDR3 comprises 12 residues. Germline loops: CDR1 MNHEY, CDR2 SVGAGI. With 4 bases removed from V and 4 bases from J, the gap between germline ends came to 8 bases. This clone was recorded a few times. Antigen specificity is unknown. PCR was performed using 60 Vbeta and 13 Jbeta primers. Clones were read by immunoSEQ multiplex PCR, and TCRdb kept only the in-frame ones, dropping some. The sample has 100,000 or so clones; roughly three quarters are singletons. The J gene is TRBJ2-7, the V gene TRBV6-5; D call uncertain. The TCR was taken from a man aged 40-50 years in good health and CMV-seronegative. Sequences were obtained from PBMCs. Written as DNA, the CDR3 is TGTGCCAGCAGTTCCGGTGAATACGAGCAGTACTTC. Translating gives CASSSGEYEQYF.